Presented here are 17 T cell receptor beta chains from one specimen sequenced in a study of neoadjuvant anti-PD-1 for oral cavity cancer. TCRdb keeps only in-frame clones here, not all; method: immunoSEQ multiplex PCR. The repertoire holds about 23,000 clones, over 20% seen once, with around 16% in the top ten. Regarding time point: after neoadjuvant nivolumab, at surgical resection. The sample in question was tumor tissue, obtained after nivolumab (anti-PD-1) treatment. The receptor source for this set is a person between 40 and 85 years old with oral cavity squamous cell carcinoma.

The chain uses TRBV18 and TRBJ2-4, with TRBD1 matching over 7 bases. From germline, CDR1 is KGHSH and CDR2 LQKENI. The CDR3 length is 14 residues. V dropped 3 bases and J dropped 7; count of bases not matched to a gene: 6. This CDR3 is CASSPEGGRNIQYF. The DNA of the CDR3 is TGTGCCAGCTCACCGGAAGGGGGCCGTAACATTCAGTACTTC.

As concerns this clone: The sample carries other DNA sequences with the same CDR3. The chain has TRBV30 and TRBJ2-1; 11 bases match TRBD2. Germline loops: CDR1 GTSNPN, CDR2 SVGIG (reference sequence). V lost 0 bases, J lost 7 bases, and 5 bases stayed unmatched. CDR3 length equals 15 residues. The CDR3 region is CAWSVIAGGYNEQFF. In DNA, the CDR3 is TGTGCCTGGAGTGTAATAGCGGGGGGGTATAATGAGCAGTTCTTC.

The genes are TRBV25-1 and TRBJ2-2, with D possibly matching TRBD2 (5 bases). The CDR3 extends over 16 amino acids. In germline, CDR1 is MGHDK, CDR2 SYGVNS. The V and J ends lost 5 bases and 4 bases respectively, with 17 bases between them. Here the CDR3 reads CASSPRGALSTGELFF. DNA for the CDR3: TGTGCCAGCAGTCCCCGGGGAGCGCTGAGCACCGGGGAGCTGTTTTTT.

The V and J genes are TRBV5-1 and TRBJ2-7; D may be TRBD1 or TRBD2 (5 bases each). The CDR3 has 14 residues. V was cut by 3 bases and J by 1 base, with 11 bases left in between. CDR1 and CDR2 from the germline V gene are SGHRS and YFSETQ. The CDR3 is CASSSTGRSYEQYF. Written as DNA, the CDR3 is TGCGCCAGCAGCTCGACGGGGCGTTCCTACGAGCAGTACTTC. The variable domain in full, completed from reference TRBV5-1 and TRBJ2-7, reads KAGVTQTPRYLIKTRGQQVTLSCSPISGHRSVSWYQQTPGQGLQFLFEYFSETQRNKGNFPGRFSGRQFSNSRSEMNVSTLELGDSALYLCASSSTGRSYEQYFGPGTRLTVT.

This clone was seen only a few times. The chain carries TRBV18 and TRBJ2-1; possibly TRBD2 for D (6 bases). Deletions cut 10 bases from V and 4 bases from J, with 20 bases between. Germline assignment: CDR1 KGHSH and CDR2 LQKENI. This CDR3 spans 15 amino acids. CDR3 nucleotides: TGTGCCACCCGCCAGATCAGCGGGCCTTACAATGAGCAGTTCTTC. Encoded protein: CATRQISGPYNEQFF.

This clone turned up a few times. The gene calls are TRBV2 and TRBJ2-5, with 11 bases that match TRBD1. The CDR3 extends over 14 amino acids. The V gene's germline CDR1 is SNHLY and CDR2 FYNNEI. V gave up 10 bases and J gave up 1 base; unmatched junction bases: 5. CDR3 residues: CATRTGGPQETQYF. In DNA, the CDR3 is TGTGCCACCAGGACAGGGGGCCCCCAAGAGACCCAGTACTTC.

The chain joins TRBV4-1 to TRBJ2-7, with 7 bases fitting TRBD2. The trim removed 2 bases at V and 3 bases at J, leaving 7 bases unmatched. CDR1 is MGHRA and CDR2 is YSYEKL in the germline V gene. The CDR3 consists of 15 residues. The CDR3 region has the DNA TGCGCCAGCAGCCAACTCGGACTAGGGATCTACGAGCAGTACTTC. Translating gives CASSQLGLGIYEQYF.

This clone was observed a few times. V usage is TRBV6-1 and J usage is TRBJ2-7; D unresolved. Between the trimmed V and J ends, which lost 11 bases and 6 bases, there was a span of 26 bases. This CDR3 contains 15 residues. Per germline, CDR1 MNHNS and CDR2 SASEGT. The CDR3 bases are TGTGCCCTGTCGGGTGGCTCTTTGCCGGGCAGCGAGCAGTACTTC. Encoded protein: CALSGGSLPGSEQYF.

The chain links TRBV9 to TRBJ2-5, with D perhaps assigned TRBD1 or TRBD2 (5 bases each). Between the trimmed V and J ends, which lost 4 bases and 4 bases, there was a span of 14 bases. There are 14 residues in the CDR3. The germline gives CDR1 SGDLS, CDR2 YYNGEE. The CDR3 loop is CASSSPGAGETQYF. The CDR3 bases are TGTGCCAGCAGCAGCCCCGGGGCTGGAGAGACCCAGTACTTC.

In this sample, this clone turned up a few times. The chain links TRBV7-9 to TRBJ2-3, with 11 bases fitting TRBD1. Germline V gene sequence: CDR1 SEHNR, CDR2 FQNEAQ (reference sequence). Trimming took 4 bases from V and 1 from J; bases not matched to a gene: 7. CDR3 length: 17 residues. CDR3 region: CASSSRTGGGGTDTQYF. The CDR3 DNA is TGTGCCAGCAGCTCCCGGACAGGGGGCGGGGGCACAGATACGCAGTATTTT.

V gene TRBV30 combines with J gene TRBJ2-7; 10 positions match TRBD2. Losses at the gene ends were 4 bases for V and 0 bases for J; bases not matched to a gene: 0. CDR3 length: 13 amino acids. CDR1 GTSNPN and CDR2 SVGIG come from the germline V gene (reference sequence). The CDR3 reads CAWTSGSSYEQYF. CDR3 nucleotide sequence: TGTGCCTGGACTAGCGGGAGCTCCTACGAGCAGTACTTC.

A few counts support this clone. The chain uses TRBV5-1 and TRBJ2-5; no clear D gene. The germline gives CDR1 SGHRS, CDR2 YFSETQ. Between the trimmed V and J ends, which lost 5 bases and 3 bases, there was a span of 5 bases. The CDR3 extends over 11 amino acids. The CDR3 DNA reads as TGCGCCAGCAGATTCGAAGAGACCCAGTACTTC. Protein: CASRFEETQYF.

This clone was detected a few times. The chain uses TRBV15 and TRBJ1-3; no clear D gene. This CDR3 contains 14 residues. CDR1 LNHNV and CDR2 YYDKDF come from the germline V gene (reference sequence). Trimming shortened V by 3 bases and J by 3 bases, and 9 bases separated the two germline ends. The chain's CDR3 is CATSRPADGNTIYF. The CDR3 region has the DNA TGTGCCACCAGCAGGCCGGCGGATGGAAACACCATATATTTT.

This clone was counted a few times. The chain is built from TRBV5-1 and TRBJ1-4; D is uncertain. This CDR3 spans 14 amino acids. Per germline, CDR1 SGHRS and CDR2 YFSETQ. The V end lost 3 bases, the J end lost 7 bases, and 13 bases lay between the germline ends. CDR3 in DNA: TGCGCCAGCAGCTCAATCCCGGGAGGTGAAAAACTGTTTTTT. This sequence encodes CASSSIPGGEKLFF. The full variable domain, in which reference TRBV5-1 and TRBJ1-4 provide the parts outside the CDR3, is KAGVTQTPRYLIKTRGQQVTLSCSPISGHRSVSWYQQTPGQGLQFLFEYFSETQRNKGNFPGRFSGRQFSNSRSEMNVSTLELGDSALYLCASSSIPGGEKLFFGSGTQLSVL.

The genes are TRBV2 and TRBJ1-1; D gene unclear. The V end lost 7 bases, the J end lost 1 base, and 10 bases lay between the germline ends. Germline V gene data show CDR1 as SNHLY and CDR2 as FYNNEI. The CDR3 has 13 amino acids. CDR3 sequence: CASNYIANTEAFF. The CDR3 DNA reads TGTGCCAGCAATTATATTGCGAACACTGAAGCTTTCTTT. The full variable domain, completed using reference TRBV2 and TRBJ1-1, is EPEVTQTPSHQVTQMGQEVILRCVPISNHLYFYWYRQILGQKVEFLVSFYNNEISEKSEIFDDQFSVERPDGSNFTLKIRSTKLEDSAMYFCASNYIANTEAFFGQGTRLTVV.

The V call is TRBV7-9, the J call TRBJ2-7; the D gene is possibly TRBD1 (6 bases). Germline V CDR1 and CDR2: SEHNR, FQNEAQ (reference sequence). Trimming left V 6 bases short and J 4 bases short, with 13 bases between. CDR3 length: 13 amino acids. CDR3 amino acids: CASSYRVEYEQYF. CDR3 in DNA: TGTGCCAGCAGTTACAGGGTTGAGTACGAGCAGTACTTC. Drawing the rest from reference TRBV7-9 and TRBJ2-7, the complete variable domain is DTGVSQNPRHKITKRGQNVTFRCDPISEHNRLYWYRQTLGQGPEFLTYFQNEAQLEKSRLLSDRFSAERPKGSFSTLEIQRTEQGDSAMYLCASSYRVEYEQYFGPGTRLTVT.

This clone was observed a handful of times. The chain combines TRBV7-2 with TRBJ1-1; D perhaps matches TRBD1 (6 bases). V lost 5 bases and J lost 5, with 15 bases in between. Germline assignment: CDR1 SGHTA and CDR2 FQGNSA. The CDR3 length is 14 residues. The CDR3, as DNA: TGTGCCAGCAGCGTCATGGGGGCAGGGACTGAAGCTTTCTTT. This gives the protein CASSVMGAGTEAFF.